The 9 T cell receptor beta chains given below trace back to one sample, sequenced in a study of T cell responses to AZD1222 COVID-19 vaccine. Assay used: immunoSEQ multiplex PCR; TCRdb lists only in-frame clones, some missing. The data show 90,000 to 150,000 clones, 88% seen once. The sample was peripheral blood, taken on day 0 of AZD1222 vaccination. All receptors derive from an adult in good health.

The chain carries TRBV4-1 and TRBJ2-1; a weak D match, TRBD2 (6 bases). The CDR3 spans 16 residues. The germline CDR1 and CDR2 sequences are MGHRA and YSYEKL. Trimming removed 1 base at V and 4 bases at J, with 14 bases between. Written as DNA, the CDR3 is TGCGCCAGCAGCCAAGTAATAGCGGAGGGGTACAATGAGCAGTTCTTC. Translated: CASSQVIAEGYNEQFF.

This chain uses TRBV6-2 or TRBV6-3 with TRBJ2-1; 9 bases line up with TRBD2. The CDR3 length is 20 residues. CDR1 MNHEY and CDR2 SVGEGT come from the germline V gene. V shed 2 bases, J shed 12 bases, and the junction held 26 bases outside the gene matches. The CDR3 DNA sequence: TGTGCCAGCAGTTACCCCGCACTAGAGGGACTAGCCTCCACACAGAAAGTGCAGTTCTTC. Residues: CASSYPALEGLASTQKVQFF.

The chain has TRBV5-6 and TRBJ2-1; 10 positions agree with TRBD1. The CDR3 sequence is 15 residues long. Germline CDR1 SGHDT, CDR2 YYEEEE. V lost 2 bases and J lost 4; bases outside the gene matches: 3. The CDR3 protein is CASSLDRGPYNEQFF. DNA of the CDR3: TGTGCCAGCAGCTTAGACAGGGGGCCGTACAATGAGCAGTTCTTC.

This clone was seen a single time. The chain employs TRBV6-5 and TRBJ1-3; a possible D gene is TRBD1 (6 bases). This CDR3 contains 15 residues. Germline CDR1 MNHEY, CDR2 SVGAGI. V dropped 5 bases and J dropped 4 bases, with 15 bases sitting between them. The CDR3 sequence is CASSRGGWEGNTIYF. The CDR3 DNA sequence: TGTGCCAGCAGTCGCGGGGGCTGGGAAGGAAACACCATATATTTT.

The chain carries TRBV6-5 and TRBJ2-2, with 8 bases aligning to TRBD1. The J segment lost 7 bases and the V segment lost 0 bases, leaving 7 bases of the junction unmatched. The CDR3 contains 16 residues. Looked up from germline, CDR1 is MNHEY and CDR2 is SVGAGI. The CDR3 nucleotides are TGTGCCAGCAGTTACTCGAGAGACAGGGGAATCGGGGAGCTGTTTTTT. The encoded protein is CASSYSRDRGIGELFF.

CDR3 protein: CASSIVLSYTDTQYF. DNA for the CDR3: TGTGCCAGTAGTATAGTACTTTCTTACACAGATACGCAGTATTTT. The rearrangement links TRBV19 to TRBJ2-3; D is ambiguous. CDR3 length: 15 amino acids. From germline, CDR1 is LNHDA and CDR2 SQIVND (reference sequence). Trimming took 1 base from V and 2 from J, leaving 10 bases between them.

The chain combines TRBV11-2 with TRBJ1-4, with a possible D match to TRBD1 (5 bases). Trimming took 4 bases from V and 5 from J, leaving 14 bases between them. The germline CDR1 and CDR2 sequences are SGHAT and FQNNGV. CDR3 length: 15 residues. CDR3 sequence reads: CASSSEGQGNEKLFF. In nucleotides, the CDR3 is TGTGCCAGCAGCTCGGAGGGGCAGGGAAATGAAAAACTGTTTTTT.

This clone was counted only a few times. The rearrangement joins TRBV2 to TRBJ1-1, with D unresolved. Per germline, CDR1 SNHLY and CDR2 FYNNEI. The CDR3 extends over 13 amino acids. V lost 4 bases and J lost 4, with 10 bases in between. CDR3 residues: CASSVRPGTEAFF. CDR3 sequence (DNA): TGTGCCAGCAGTGTTCGCCCGGGCACTGAAGCTTTCTTT.

The genes are TRBV7-3 and TRBJ2-1; 13 bases agree with TRBD2. This CDR3 spans 14 amino acids. Trimming at V came to 6 bases and at J to 7 bases, leaving 3 bases not matched to a gene. Germline V gene data show CDR1 as SGHTA and CDR2 as FQGTGA. The CDR3 reads CASSQGLAGNEQFF. The CDR3 coding sequence is TGTGCCAGCAGTCAGGGACTAGCGGGGAATGAGCAGTTCTTC.